A selection of T cell receptor beta chains follows, all from one sample in a study of blood T cells in healthy people across ages. TCRdb reprocessed the 5' RACE reads via MiXCR and lists one record per CDR3 protein. The data show 630,000 or so distinct CDR3 sequences, about 28% seen once. Specimen: blood. The receptor set was obtained from an elderly woman in good health. The CDR3 runs from the conserved cysteine through the conserved F or W. A D gene is named only where the DNA matches it firmly. The listing skips clone size in some rows; elsewhere it reads once, few, many or a size class.

clone_size	v_call	j_call	d_call	cdr3_length	cdr3_nt	cdr3_aa
many	TRBV6-2/TRBV6-3	TRBJ2-7	NA	16	TGTGCCAGCAGTTACGCAGCCGGGTCTTTCCACCACGAGCAGTACTTC	CASSYAAGSFHHEQYF
many	TRBV14	TRBJ2-2	NA	16	TGTGCCAGCAGCCAAGATTGGGGGCAGTACACCGGGGAGCTGTTTTTT	CASSQDWGQYTGELFF
many	TRBV5-1	TRBJ2-7	TRBD1	15	TGCGCCAGCAGCATTAACCGGGACAGGGGCGTAGAGCAGTACTTC	CASSINRDRGVEQYF
NA	TRBV9	TRBJ2-6	NA	19	TGTGCCAGCAGCCACCGTATTGGAGGGTCCCACTCTGGGGCCAACGTCCTGACTTTC	CASSHRIGGSHSGANVLTF
NA	TRBV5-1	TRBJ2-1	NA	18	TGCGCCAGCAGCTCGGAGATTTCAGGGGCCGCCAAGGGTAATGAGCAGTTCTTC	CASSSEISGAAKGNEQFF
NA	TRBV6-1	TRBJ1-1	NA	14	TGTGCCAGCCCCCTCCACGGCGGTGAGGCTGAAGCTTTCTTT	CASPLHGGEAEAFF
many	TRBV7-2	TRBJ2-7	TRBD1	15	TGTGCCAGCAGCATTCGACAGGGGAGTCCCTACGAGCAGTACTTC	CASSIRQGSPYEQYF
few	TRBV7-9	TRBJ1-3	NA	12	TGTGCCAGCAGCCCTTCTGGAAACACCATATATTTT	CASSPSGNTIYF
NA	TRBV6-5	TRBJ2-7	TRBD2	15	TGTGCCAGCAGCCCCTCGGCGGGAGACCCCTACGAGCAGTACTTC	CASSPSAGDPYEQYF
NA	TRBV20-1	TRBJ1-4	NA	17	TGCAGTGCTCGCAAATTCGGGGCTTCCGCTTTTTATGAAAAACTGTTTTTT	CSARKFGASAFYEKLFF
NA	TRBV3-1	TRBJ1-1	NA	14	TGTGCCAGCAGCCTCACGGACCAGAACACTGAAGCTTTCTTT	CASSLTDQNTEAFF
many	TRBV5-1	TRBJ2-3	TRBD1	15	TGCGCCAGCTCCGACAGGGGGCGCGACACAGATACGCAGTATTTT	CASSDRGRDTDTQYF
many	TRBV20-1	TRBJ2-7	TRBD1	17	TGCAGTGCTAGAGGAGCAAATACAGGGGGCCTAACCTACGAGCAGTACTTC	CSARGANTGGLTYEQYF
many	TRBV5-1	TRBJ2-5	NA	15	TGCGCCAGCAGCCCGGATGGGCGAATCCAAGAGACCCAGTACTTC	CASSPDGRIQETQYF
many	TRBV5-1	TRBJ1-2	NA	12	TGCGCCAGCAGCAGGGATAACTATGGCTACACCTTC	CASSRDNYGYTF
many	TRBV25-1	TRBJ2-7	TRBD1	15	TGTGCCACCAAGTCGGCAGGACAGGGGAGATACGAGCAGTACTTC	CATKSAGQGRYEQYF
many	TRBV5-6	TRBJ2-7	NA	14	TGTGCCAGCACCAAACAAGGGGTATCCTACGAGCAGTACTTC	CASTKQGVSYEQYF
many	TRBV10-3	TRBJ1-6	NA	13	TGTGCCATCAAGGAGACAGCGAGTTCACCCCTCCACTTT	CAIKETASSPLHF
few	TRBV4-1	TRBJ2-2	NA	14	TGCGCCAGCAGCCACCCCGATCACACCGGGGAGCTGTTTTTT	CASSHPDHTGELFF
many	TRBV7-2	TRBJ1-1	TRBD1	15	TGTGCCAGCAGAGGAAAAGGGACAGTGAACACTGAAGCTTTCTTT	CASRGKGTVNTEAFF
few	TRBV5-6	TRBJ2-7	NA	13	TGTGCCAGCAGCTTCACCCCGGGTAATGAGCAGTACTTC	CASSFTPGNEQYF
many	TRBV6-1	TRBJ2-7	NA	14	TGTGCCAGCAGTCAACTCGTGATGAGAGGGGAGCAGTACTTC	CASSQLVMRGEQYF
NA	TRBV7-9	TRBJ2-7	NA	15	TGTGCCAGCAGCTGGCCGACCCAGGGGAGGTACGAGCAGTACTTC	CASSWPTQGRYEQYF
many	TRBV6-5	TRBJ1-1	NA	15	TGTGCCAGCAGCCCTCTTGGACAGACGAACACTGAAGCTTTCTTT	CASSPLGQTNTEAFF
NA	TRBV5-6	TRBJ2-2	NA	13	TGTGCCAGCAACTTGGAGCGGACCGGGGAGCTGTTTTTT	CASNLERTGELFF
many	TRBV12-3/TRBV12-4	TRBJ1-2	NA	14	TGTGCCAGCAGGGGGTCGGGGACCCTTTTGGGCTACACCTTC	CASRGSGTLLGYTF
NA	TRBV20-1	TRBJ2-7	NA	15	TGCAGTGCTAGAGATCTTATCACCACCTACTACGAGCAGTACTTC	CSARDLITTYYEQYF
once	TRBV12-3/TRBV12-4	TRBJ2-7	TRBD2	15	TGTGCCTGCAGCCCGACTAGCGGGACTCCCTACGAGCAGTACTTC	CACSPTSGTPYEQYF
NA	TRBV5-1	TRBJ1-5	NA	14	TGCGCCACCCAGGGGCAGGGCAGCAATCAGCCCCAGCATTTT	CATQGQGSNQPQHF
NA	TRBV5-1	TRBJ1-1	NA	13	TGCGCCAGCAGCCTAAAGGCCGAGGCTGAAGCTTTCTTT	CASSLKAEAEAFF
NA	TRBV28	TRBJ1-4	NA	16	TGTGCCAGCAGGTATGACAGGACTGCAACTAATGAAAAACTGTTTTTT	CASRYDRTATNEKLFF
NA	TRBV28	TRBJ1-3	TRBD1	16	TGTGCCAGCAGTTTAACTGGGCCAGGGGGCATGAGCACCATATATTTT	CASSLTGPGGMSTIYF
many	TRBV9	TRBJ2-3	NA	16	TGTGCCAGCAGCGTAGGATCCGCCTTAAGCACAGATACGCAGTATTTT	CASSVGSALSTDTQYF
NA	TRBV20-1	TRBJ2-7	NA	13	TGCAGTGCTAGAGATCCCACACCCTACGAGCAGTACTTC	CSARDPTPYEQYF
NA	TRBV5-1	TRBJ1-1	NA	16	TGCGCCAGCAGCTTGGCCGCGGGGATGGGAAGCACTGAAGCTTTCTTT	CASSLAAGMGSTEAFF
NA	TRBV7-3	TRBJ2-1	NA	17	TGTGCCAGCAGCTCGATGGCGGCTATTTCCCGACCGGCTGAGCAGTTCTTC	CASSSMAAISRPAEQFF
many	TRBV20-1	TRBJ2-7	TRBD2	14	TGCAGTGCTAGTAATCTAGCGGGGGCCTACGAGCAGTACTTC	CSASNLAGAYEQYF
many	TRBV6-5	TRBJ1-1	NA	14	TGTGCCAGTCGTAGTCAGGGTAGTCGTACTGAAGCTTTCTTT	CASRSQGSRTEAFF
few	TRBV2	TRBJ2-7	NA	14	TGTGCCAGCCGAATCAGGGGTACAACCTACGAGCAGTACTTC	CASRIRGTTYEQYF
few	TRBV20-1	TRBJ2-2	TRBD1	15	TGCAGTGCTAGGGGACAGCGAATTTACACCGGGGAGCTGTTTTTT	CSARGQRIYTGELFF
many	TRBV10-3	TRBJ2-2	NA	16	TGTGCCATCAGTGAGGGCCGGAGCAGCAACACCGGGGAGCTGTTTTTT	CAISEGRSSNTGELFF
NA	TRBV20-1	TRBJ2-1	TRBD2	14	TGCAGTGCTAGACTAAGCGGGAGGTACAATGAGCAGTTCTTC	CSARLSGRYNEQFF
NA	TRBV5-1	TRBJ2-3	TRBD1	15	TGCGCCAGCAGCCAAGGATTTACAGGGGTAGATACGCAGTATTTT	CASSQGFTGVDTQYF
NA	TRBV15	TRBJ1-4	NA	17	TGTGCCACCAGCACTTCAGTGGGCAGGGGAATTAGTGAAAAACTGTTTTTT	CATSTSVGRGISEKLFF
many	TRBV5-6	TRBJ1-2	NA	15	TGTGCCAGCAGCGCTAGACAGGTCTCTAACTATGGCTACACCTTC	CASSARQVSNYGYTF
many	TRBV4-3	TRBJ2-3	NA	14	TGCGCCAGCAGCCAAACGGGGCCGGGGGATACGCAGTATTTT	CASSQTGPGDTQYF